One sample yielded the 12 T cell receptor beta chains listed below, sequenced in a study of T cell changes during pregnancy in multiple sclerosis. The method was immunoSEQ multiplex PCR; TCRdb's version includes in-frame clones alone and lacks a portion of them. The profile shows under 95,000 clones, just over 90% of them singletons. Sequences were derived from peripheral blood, sampled in the second trimester of pregnancy. All receptors come from a female donor in good health, enrolled as a control in a pregnancy study.

V is TRBV5-1 and J is TRBJ1-5; tentatively, D is TRBD1 (6 bases). The germline V gene encodes CDR1 SGHRS and CDR2 YFSETQ. This CDR3 is 15 amino acids long. V lost 4 bases and J 1 base, leaving 12 bases between the germline ends. The CDR3 DNA reads TGCGCCAGCAGCCCCGAGGGGGAGAGCAATCAGCCCCAGCATTTT. As protein: CASSPEGESNQPQHF.

This sequence joins TRBV9 and TRBJ2-1; 9 positions match TRBD2. V trimming: 0 bases; J trimming: 7 bases; junction bases outside the gene matches: 5. Germline values: CDR1 SGDLS, CDR2 YYNGEE. This CDR3 spans 15 amino acids. Written as DNA, the CDR3 is TGTGCCAGCAGCGTAGAGCGGGGGGCCGTGAATGAGCAGTTCTTC. Its translation is CASSVERGAVNEQFF.

This clone was observed once. The J gene is TRBJ2-1, the V gene TRBV4-2; TRBD2 matches 7 bases. V shed 4 bases and J 8 bases; nucleotides not matched to a gene: 11. CDR3 length: 15 residues. Germline assignment: CDR1 LGHNA and CDR2 YNFKEQ. This chain's CDR3 is CASSPRGGVNDEQFF. The DNA for the CDR3 is TGTGCCAGCAGCCCGCGGGGAGGGGTTAATGATGAGCAGTTCTTC.

This clone was seen once. The chain couples TRBV7-8 to TRBJ1-3; 9 positions agree with TRBD1. The CDR3 is 16 residues long. Germline V lookup: CDR1 SGHVS, CDR2 FQNEAQ. The V segment lost 5 bases and the J segment 3 bases; nucleotides outside the gene matches: 8. In nucleotides, the CDR3 is TGTGCCAGCAGCCAGCTAGGGGACAGGGTTGGAAACACCATATATTTT. Translating gives CASSQLGDRVGNTIYF. Full variable domain (remainder filled in from reference TRBV7-8 and TRBJ1-3): GAGVSQSPRYKVAKRGQDVALRCDPISGHVSLFWYQQALGQGPEFLTYFQNEAQLDKSGLPSDRFFAERPEGSVSTLKIQRTQQEDSAVYLCASSQLGDRVGNTIYFGEGSWLTVV.

V and J are TRBV7-2 and TRBJ2-7; 7 bases map to TRBD1. CDR1 is SGHTA, CDR2 FQGNSA, per germline. Trimming removed 5 bases from V and 1 base from J; junction bases left unmatched: 8. This CDR3 contains 15 residues. CDR3 in amino acids: CASSPSLDRSYEQYF. Written as DNA, the CDR3 is TGTGCCAGCAGCCCATCTTTGGACAGGTCCTACGAGCAGTACTTC.

The rearrangement links TRBV18 to TRBJ2-5, with 11 bases lining up with TRBD2. Germline-derived CDR1 and CDR2 are KGHSH and LQKENI. J gave up 2 bases and V 3 bases, and 8 bases lay outside the gene matches. There are 17 residues in the CDR3. The CDR3 reads CASSPPLTSGGQETQYF. The CDR3 DNA is TGTGCCAGCTCACCTCCCCTAACTAGCGGGGGACAAGAGACCCAGTACTTC.

This CDR3 reads CASSQRDRGLCEQYF. The CDR3 DNA follows: TGTGCCAGCAGCCAACGGGACAGGGGGTTGTGCGAGCAGTACTTC. The chain recombines TRBV21-1 with TRBJ2-7; the table calls TRBD1, which could not be checked here. TRBV21-1 has pseudogene status. CDR3 length equals 15 residues.

V and J are TRBV9 and TRBJ1-3; 9 bases match TRBD1. Germline V lookup: CDR1 SGDLS, CDR2 YYNGEE. The CDR3 extends over 17 amino acids. After removal of 3 bases from V and 1 base from J, the junction contained 8 bases not matched to a gene. This chain's CDR3 is CASSDLRTGASGNTIYF. CDR3 DNA: TGTGCCAGCAGCGACCTACGGACAGGGGCATCTGGAAACACCATATATTTT.

A word on this clone: This same CDR3 is encoded by further DNA sequences in the sample. The J gene is TRBJ1-3, the V gene TRBV30; the D gene is possibly TRBD1 (5 bases). The CDR3 has 14 residues. V lost 0 bases to trimming and J lost 1 base, with 7 bases between them. Germline CDR1 reads GTSNPN; CDR2 reads SVGIG (reference sequence). The CDR3 here is CAWSVRGSGNTIYF. Written as DNA, the CDR3 is TGTGCCTGGAGTGTCCGGGGGTCTGGAAACACCATATATTTT.

The chain employs TRBV5-1 and TRBJ2-6; 10 bases are a match to TRBD1. The V segment lost 2 bases and the J segment 1 base; nucleotides outside the gene matches: 15. Looked up from germline, CDR1 is SGHRS and CDR2 is YFSETQ. This CDR3 has 21 amino acids. CDR3 DNA sequence: TGCGCCAGCAGCTTTCAATCCGGCGGGACAGGGGTAGCTTCTGGGGCCAACGTCCTGACTTTC. Its protein product is CASSFQSGGTGVASGANVLTF.

The rearrangement links TRBV19 to TRBJ1-5; D is uncertain. The CDR3 has 18 amino acids. Germline CDR1 and CDR2: LNHDA and SQIVND (reference sequence). V lost 0 bases to trimming and J lost 0 bases, with 15 bases between them. Here the CDR3 DNA reads TGTGCCAGTAGTATAGATCGACGAAAGGAGGATAGCAATCAGCCCCAGCATTTT. This translates into CASSIDRRKEDSNQPQHF. The whole variable domain, remainder taken from reference TRBV19 and TRBJ1-5, is DGGITQSPKYLFRKEGQNVTLSCEQNLNHDAMYWYRQDPGQGLRLIYYSQIVNDFQKGDIAEGYSVSREKKESFPLTVTSAQKNPTAFYLCASSIDRRKEDSNQPQHFGDGTRLSIL.

The J gene is TRBJ2-7, the V gene TRBV30; 7 bases are shared with TRBD2. The CDR3 consists of 14 residues. Germline CDR1 is GTSNPN and CDR2 is SVGIG (reference sequence). With 2 bases clipped from V and 2 bases from J, the junction kept 6 bases outside the gene matches. CDR3 nucleotides: TGTGCCTGGAGTCTGGGGGGAGGGGCCTACGAGCAGTACTTC. This gives the protein CAWSLGGGAYEQYF.